The next 10 T cell receptor beta chains were all read from a single sample in a study of Ad26.COV2.S vaccination and SARS-CoV-2 variants. Libraries were prepared by immunoSEQ multiplex PCR; TCRdb keeps only in-frame clonotypes and omits some of them. The sample records under 550,000 clones, around nine tenths being singletons. Treatment denoted: some 20 received Ad26.COV2.S at low or high dose, single or two shots; 5 received placebo; per-sample allocation not given. Samples came from day 63 after the first vaccine or placebo injection. The sequencing used peripheral blood, collected in a trial of Ad26.COV2.S vaccine versus placebo. These receptors were collected from a person aged 18-65 years who received the Ad26.COV2.S COVID-19 vaccine or a placebo.

The chain carries TRBV6-1 and TRBJ2-7; 7 bases are a match to TRBD1. CDR3 length equals 16 residues. Per the germline V gene, CDR1 is MNHNS and CDR2 is SASEGT. The trim removed 1 base at V and 2 bases at J, leaving 8 bases unmatched. Written as DNA, the CDR3 is TGTGCCAGCAGTGAAGTTGAATCGGGACAGCCCTACGAGCAGTACTTC. The encoded protein is CASSEVESGQPYEQYF.

The chain carries TRBV12-3 or TRBV12-4 and TRBJ2-2, with 7 bases matching TRBD1. V shed 4 bases and J 7 bases; nucleotides not matched to a gene: 3. The CDR3 is 13 residues long. Here the CDR3 reads CASSSGGDGELFF. The DNA for the CDR3 is TGTGCCAGCAGTTCAGGGGGAGACGGGGAGCTGTTTTTT.

The gene calls are TRBV3-1 (or the pseudogene TRBV3-2) and TRBJ1-1, with D uncertain. The CDR3 is 13 residues long. CDR1 is LGHDT and CDR2 is YNNKEL in the germline V gene (reference sequence). Trimming left V 1 base short and J 7 bases short, with 10 bases between. For the CDR3, the DNA is TGTGCCAGCAGCCAAGGTTCGGGGAATGAAGCTTTCTTT. Translating gives CASSQGSGNEAFF.

The V gene is TRBV19, the J gene TRBJ2-2, with D unclear. The CDR3 extends over 12 amino acids. CDR1 and CDR2 (germline): LNHDA, SQIVND (reference sequence). Trimming took off 3 bases at V and 6 bases at J, with 5 bases between the two ends. As DNA, the CDR3 is TGTGCCAGTAGTATCCGACCCGGGGAGCTGTTTTTT. Protein sequence: CASSIRPGELFF.

The CDR3 region has the DNA TGCGCCAGCAGCTTGGGCCCCGAAGAGACCCAGTACTTC. Translated, it gives CASSLGPEETQYF. The rearrangement joins TRBV5-1 to TRBJ2-5; D is uncertain. The V end lost 0 bases, the J end lost 3 bases, and 6 bases lay between the germline ends. Germline CDR1 reads SGHRS; CDR2 reads YFSETQ. CDR3 length equals 13 residues.

The V and J genes are TRBV5-1 and TRBJ1-1, with TRBD1 identical over 7 bases. Germline CDR1 reads SGHRS; CDR2 reads YFSETQ. Unmatched junction bases numbered 4, after V lost 3 bases and J lost 8 bases. The CDR3 is made up of 12 amino acids. CDR3 coding DNA: TGCGCCAGCAGCTCCCGGGACAGAGAAGCTTTCTTT. It specifies CASSSRDREAFF.

V gene TRBV9 combines with J gene TRBJ2-3; D gene uncertain. Trimming stripped 3 bases from V and 5 bases from J, with 13 bases between. This CDR3 is built from 14 residues. CDR1 and CDR2 (germline): SGDLS, YYNGEE. The CDR3: CASSAIGIRDTQYF. The DNA of the CDR3 is TGTGCCAGCAGCGCAATAGGTATTAGAGATACGCAGTATTTT.

As regards this clone: The same CDR3 also results from other DNA sequences found in this sample. Written as DNA, the CDR3 is TGTGCCAGCAGTTTAGGACAGGGGGGAAATCAGCCCCAGCATTTT. Its translation is CASSLGQGGNQPQHF. V is TRBV28 and J is TRBJ1-5; TRBD1 aligns across 10 bases. V lost 2 bases and J lost 4; bases outside the gene matches: 2. CDR3 length: 15 amino acids. CDR1 MDHEN and CDR2 SYDVKM come from the germline V gene.

This clone has a single count. Here the CDR3 DNA reads TGTGCCAGCAGTTTAAAAGTTGGAAACACCATATATTTT. Translated, it gives CASSLKVGNTIYF. The gene calls are TRBV27 and TRBJ1-3; D ambiguous. Germline V lookup: CDR1 MNHEY, CDR2 SMNVEV (reference sequence). The V gene lost 2 bases and the J gene lost 3 bases, with 5 bases spanning the gap. The CDR3 runs 13 residues.

The genes are TRBV5-6 and TRBJ1-2; maybe TRBD1 (5 bases). This CDR3 has 14 amino acids. Germline CDR1 SGHDT, CDR2 YYEEEE. V was clipped by 4 bases and J by 2 bases, with 12 bases between them. The CDR3 here is CASSQNGGNYGYTF. The CDR3 DNA reads as TGTGCCAGCAGCCAGAACGGGGGGAACTATGGCTACACCTTC. The whole variable domain, filled in from reference TRBV5-6 and TRBJ1-2, reads DAGVTQSPTHLIKTRGQQVTLRCSPKSGHDTVSWYQQALGQGPQFIFQYYEEEERQRGNFPDRFSGHQFPNYSSELNVNALLLGDSALYLCASSQNGGNYGYTFGSGTRLTVV.